Listed here is a single T cell receptor (beta chain). What it binds is unknown. The sample originates from a study of blood T cells in healthy people across ages. Study context: About one barcoded beta molecule was captured per two T cells (by template switching). Study results and caveats: PBMCs were not sorted, which prevented a conclusive comparison of naive versus antigen-experienced cells. The study regarded diversity estimates from one million T cells as underestimates. When set beside aged donors, long-lived donors presented more naive CD4+ cells and higher diversity.

Then a second PCR, running roughly 7 to 12 cycles, was carried out with a sample-barcoded 5' primer and a J-beta primer mix. MiXCR, run by TCRdb on the 5' RACE reads, gives a single entry per CDR3 protein. The profile shows approximately 780,000 distinct CDR3 sequences, roughly 24% of them singletons. CDR3 length: 13 amino acids. Germline loops: CDR1 GTSNPN, CDR2 SVGIG (reference sequence). V lost 3 bases to trimming and J lost 1 base, with 9 bases between them. In addition, the sample was reused for a study of T cells of mothers and their children.

V and J are TRBV30 and TRBJ1-2, with unresolved D. The source is a boy between 5 and 17 years old in good health. Sequenced input: blood. CDR3 coding DNA: TGTGCCTGGAGGCCCCCGAGTAACTATGGCTACACCTTC. It specifies CAWRPPSNYGYTF. Combining the CDR3 with reference TRBV30 and TRBJ1-2 gives the whole variable domain SQTIHQWPATLVQPVGSPLSLECTVEGTSNPNLYWYRQAAGRGLQLLFYSVGIGQISSEVPQNLSASRPQDRQFILSSKKLLLSDSGFYLCAWRPPSNYGYTFGSGTRLTVV.